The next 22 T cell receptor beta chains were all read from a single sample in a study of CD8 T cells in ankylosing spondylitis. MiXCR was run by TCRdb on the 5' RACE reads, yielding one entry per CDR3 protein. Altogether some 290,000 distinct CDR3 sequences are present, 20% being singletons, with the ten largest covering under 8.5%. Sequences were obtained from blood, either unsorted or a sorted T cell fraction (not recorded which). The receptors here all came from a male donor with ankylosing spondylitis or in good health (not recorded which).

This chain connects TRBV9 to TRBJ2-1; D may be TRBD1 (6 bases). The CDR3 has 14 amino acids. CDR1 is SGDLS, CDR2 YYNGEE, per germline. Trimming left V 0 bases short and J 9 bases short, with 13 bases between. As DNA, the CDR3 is TGTGCCAGCAGCGTAGCTACAGGGTGGGGTGAGCAGTTCTTC. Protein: CASSVATGWGEQFF.

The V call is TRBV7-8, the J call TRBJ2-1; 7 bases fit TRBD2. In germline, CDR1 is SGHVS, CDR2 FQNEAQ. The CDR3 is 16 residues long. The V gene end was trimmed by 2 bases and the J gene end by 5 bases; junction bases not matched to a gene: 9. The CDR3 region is CASSLRKSSGHNEQFF. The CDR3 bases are TGTGCCAGCAGCTTAAGGAAGTCTAGCGGTCACAATGAGCAGTTCTTC.

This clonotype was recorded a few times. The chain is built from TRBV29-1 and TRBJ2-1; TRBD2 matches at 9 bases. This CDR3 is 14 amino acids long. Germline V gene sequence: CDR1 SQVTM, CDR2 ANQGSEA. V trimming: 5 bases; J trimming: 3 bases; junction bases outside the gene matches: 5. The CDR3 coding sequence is TGCAGCGTTCCCAGCGGGAGGTTCTACAATGAGCAGTTCTTC. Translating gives CSVPSGRFYNEQFF.

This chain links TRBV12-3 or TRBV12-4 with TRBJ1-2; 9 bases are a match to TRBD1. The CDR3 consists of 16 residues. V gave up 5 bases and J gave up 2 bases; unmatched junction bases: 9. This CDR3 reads CASSPRTGASNYGYTF. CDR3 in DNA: TGTGCCAGCAGTCCTCGGACAGGGGCCTCCAACTATGGCTACACCTTC.

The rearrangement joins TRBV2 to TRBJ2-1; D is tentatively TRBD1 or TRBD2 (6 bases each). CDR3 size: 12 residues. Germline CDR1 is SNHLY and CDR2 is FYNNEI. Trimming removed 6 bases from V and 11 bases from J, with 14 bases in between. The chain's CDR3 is CASRLGGGQQFF. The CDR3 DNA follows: TGTGCCAGCAGGCTAGGGGGAGGACAGCAGTTCTTC.

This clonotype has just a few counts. This chain's CDR3 is CASSLNTGQTGELFF. The CDR3 nucleotides read TGCGCCAGCAGCTTGAATACAGGGCAAACCGGGGAGCTGTTTTTT. The chain couples TRBV5-1 to TRBJ2-2, with a possible D match to TRBD1 (6 bases). The CDR3 has 15 residues. V was shortened by 1 base and J by 5 bases, with 12 bases between the two germline ends. Germline CDR1 is SGHRS and CDR2 is YFSETQ.

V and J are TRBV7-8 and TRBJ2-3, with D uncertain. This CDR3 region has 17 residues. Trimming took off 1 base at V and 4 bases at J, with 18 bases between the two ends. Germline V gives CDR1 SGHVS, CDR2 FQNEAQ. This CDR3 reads CASSLGWADSSPDTQYF. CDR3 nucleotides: TGTGCCAGCAGCTTAGGCTGGGCGGATAGTTCTCCAGATACGCAGTATTTT.

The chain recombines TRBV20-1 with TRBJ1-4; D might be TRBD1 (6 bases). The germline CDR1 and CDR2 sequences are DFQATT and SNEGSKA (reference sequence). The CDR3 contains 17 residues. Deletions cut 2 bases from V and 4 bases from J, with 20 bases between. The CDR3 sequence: CSARSSRGDRFNEKLFF. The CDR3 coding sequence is TGCAGTGCTAGATCGTCGAGGGGGGATCGTTTTAATGAAAAACTGTTTTTT.

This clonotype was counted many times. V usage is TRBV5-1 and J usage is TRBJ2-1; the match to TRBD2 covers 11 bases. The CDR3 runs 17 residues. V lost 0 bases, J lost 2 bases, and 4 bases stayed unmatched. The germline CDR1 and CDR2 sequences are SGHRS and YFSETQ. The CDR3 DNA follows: TGCGCCAGCAGCTTGGGAGGTAGCGGGGGGGCCTACAATGAGCAGTTCTTC. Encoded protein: CASSLGGSGGAYNEQFF.

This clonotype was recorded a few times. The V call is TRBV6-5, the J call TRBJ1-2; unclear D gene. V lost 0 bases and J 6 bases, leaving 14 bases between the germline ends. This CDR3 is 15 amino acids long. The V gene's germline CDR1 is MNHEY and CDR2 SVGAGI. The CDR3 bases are TGTGCCAGCAGTTACTCCGAAGTGGGAGGAAATGGCTACACCTTC. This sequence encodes CASSYSEVGGNGYTF.

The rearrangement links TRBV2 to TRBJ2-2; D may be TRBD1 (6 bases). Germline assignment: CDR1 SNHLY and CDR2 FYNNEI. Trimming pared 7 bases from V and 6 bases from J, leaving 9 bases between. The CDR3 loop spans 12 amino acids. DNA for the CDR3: TGTGCCAGCACCGAGGGGGCCGGGGAGCTGTTTTTT. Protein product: CASTEGAGELFF.

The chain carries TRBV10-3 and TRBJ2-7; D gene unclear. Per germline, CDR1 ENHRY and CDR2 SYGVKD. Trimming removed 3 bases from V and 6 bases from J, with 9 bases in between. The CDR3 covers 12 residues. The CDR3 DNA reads TGTGCCATCAGTGACGCCCCCGGCGAGCAGTACGTC. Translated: CAISDAPGEQYV.

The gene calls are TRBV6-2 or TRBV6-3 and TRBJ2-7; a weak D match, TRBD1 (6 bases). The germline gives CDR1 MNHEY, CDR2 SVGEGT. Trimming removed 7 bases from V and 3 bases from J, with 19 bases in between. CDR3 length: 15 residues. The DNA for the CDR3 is TGTGCCAGCAAGGACCCCGGGACATCCATCTACGAGCAGTACGTC. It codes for CASKDPGTSIYEQYV.

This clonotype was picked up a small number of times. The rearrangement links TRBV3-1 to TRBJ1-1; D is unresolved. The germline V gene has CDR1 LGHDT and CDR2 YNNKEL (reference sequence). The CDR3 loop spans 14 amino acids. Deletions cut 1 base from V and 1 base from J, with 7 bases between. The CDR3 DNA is TGTGCCAGCAGCCAAGTGGGCAGGAACACTGAAGCTTTCTTT. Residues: CASSQVGRNTEAFF.

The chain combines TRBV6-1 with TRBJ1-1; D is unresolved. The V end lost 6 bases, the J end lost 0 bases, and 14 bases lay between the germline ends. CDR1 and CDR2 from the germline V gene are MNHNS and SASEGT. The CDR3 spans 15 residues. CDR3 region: CASRPVLTVNTEAFF. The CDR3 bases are TGTGCCAGCAGGCCGGTCCTGACGGTGAACACTGAAGCTTTCTTT.

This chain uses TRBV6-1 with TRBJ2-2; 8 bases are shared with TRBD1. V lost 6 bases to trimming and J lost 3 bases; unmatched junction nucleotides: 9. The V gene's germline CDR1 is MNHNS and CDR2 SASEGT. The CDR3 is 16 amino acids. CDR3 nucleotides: TGTGCCAGCAGCCGTGACAGGGGCGGGCACACCGGGGAGCTGTTTTTT. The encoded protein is CASSRDRGGHTGELFF.

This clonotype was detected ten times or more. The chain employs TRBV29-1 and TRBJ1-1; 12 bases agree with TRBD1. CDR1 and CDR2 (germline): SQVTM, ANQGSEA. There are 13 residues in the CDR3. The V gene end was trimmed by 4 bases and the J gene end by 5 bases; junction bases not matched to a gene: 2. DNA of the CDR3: TGCAGCGTTGGGGACAGGGGGCCTACTGAAGCTTTCTTT. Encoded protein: CSVGDRGPTEAFF. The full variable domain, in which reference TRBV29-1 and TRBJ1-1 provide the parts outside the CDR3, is SAVISQKPSRDICQRGTSLTIQCQVDSQVTMMFWYRQQPGQSLTLIATANQGSEATYESGFVIDKFPISRPNLTFSTLTVSNMSPEDSSIYLCSVGDRGPTEAFFGQGTRLTVV.

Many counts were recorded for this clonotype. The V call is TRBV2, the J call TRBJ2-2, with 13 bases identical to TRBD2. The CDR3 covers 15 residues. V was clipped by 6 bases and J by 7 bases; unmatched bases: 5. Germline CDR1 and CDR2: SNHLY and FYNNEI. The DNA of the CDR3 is TGTGCCAGCAGAGGACTAGCGGGAGCGGGCGGGGAGCTGTTTTTT. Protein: CASRGLAGAGGELFF.

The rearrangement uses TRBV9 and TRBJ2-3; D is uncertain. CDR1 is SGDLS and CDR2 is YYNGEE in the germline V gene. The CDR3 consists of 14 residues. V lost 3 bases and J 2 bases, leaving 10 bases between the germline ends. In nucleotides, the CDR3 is TGTGCCAGCAGCGCCCTACAGTTCACAGATACGCAGTATTTT. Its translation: CASSALQFTDTQYF.

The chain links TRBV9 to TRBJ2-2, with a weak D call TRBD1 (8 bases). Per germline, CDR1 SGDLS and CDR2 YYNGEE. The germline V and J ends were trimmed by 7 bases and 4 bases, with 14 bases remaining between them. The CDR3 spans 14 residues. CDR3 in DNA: TGTGCCAGCCGCACAGGGGGGGGCACCGGGGAGCTGTTTTTT. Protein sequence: CASRTGGGTGELFF. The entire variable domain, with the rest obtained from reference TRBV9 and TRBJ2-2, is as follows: DSGVTQTPKHLITATGQRVTLRCSPRSGDLSVYWYQQSLDQGLQFLIQYYNGEERAKGNILERFSAQQFPDLHSELNLSSLELGDSALYFCASRTGGGTGELFFGEGSRLTVL.

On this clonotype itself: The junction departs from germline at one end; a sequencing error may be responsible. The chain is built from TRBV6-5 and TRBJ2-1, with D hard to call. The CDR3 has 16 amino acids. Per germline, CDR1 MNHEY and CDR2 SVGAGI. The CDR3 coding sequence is TGTGCCAGCAGTTACAACGGCCCCGGTATGTACAATGCGCAGTTCTTC. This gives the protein CASSYNGPGMYNAQFF.

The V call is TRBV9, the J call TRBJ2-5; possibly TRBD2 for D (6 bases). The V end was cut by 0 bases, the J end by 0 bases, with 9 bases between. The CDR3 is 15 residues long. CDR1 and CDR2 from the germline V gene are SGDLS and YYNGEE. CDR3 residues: CASSVAAGYQETQYF. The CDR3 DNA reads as TGTGCCAGCAGCGTAGCGGCGGGGTACCAAGAGACCCAGTACTTC.